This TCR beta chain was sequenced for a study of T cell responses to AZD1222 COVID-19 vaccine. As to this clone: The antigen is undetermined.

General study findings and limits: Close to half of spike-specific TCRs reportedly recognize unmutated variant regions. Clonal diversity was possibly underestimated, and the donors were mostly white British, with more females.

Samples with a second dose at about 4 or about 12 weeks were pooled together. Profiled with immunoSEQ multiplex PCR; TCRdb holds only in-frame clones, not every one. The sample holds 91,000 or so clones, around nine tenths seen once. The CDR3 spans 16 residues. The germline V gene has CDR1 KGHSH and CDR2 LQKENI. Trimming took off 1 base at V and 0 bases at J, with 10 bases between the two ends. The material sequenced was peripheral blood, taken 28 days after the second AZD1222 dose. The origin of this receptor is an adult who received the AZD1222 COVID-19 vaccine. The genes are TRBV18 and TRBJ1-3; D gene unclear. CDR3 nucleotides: TGTGCCAGCTCACCACAGGAATCAGCCTCTGGAAACACCATATATTTT. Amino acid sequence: CASSPQESASGNTIYF.